This entry lists 10 T cell receptor beta chains sequenced from one sample in a study of vaccination and CD4 T cells after COVID-19. Once obtained from cultured CD4+ T cells, the DNA was sequenced using the Oncomine TCR Beta short-read assay. Each CDR3 protein is one row after TCRdb ran MiXCR on the PCR reads. Here the sample spans tens of thousands of distinct CDR3 sequences, less than 40% being singletons. For these TCRs, the target antigens are not known. The time point denotes: late sampling 161 to 241 days after vaccination in three convalescent patients. Sample treatment: roughly ten-day PBMC culture with coronavirus spike peptide pools or control peptides (ViraFEST assay). The sample consisted of CD4+ T cells from blood, cultured in vitro, taken about 7 months after SARS-CoV-2 vaccination. These receptor sequences come from a human donor who had recovered from COVID-19.

The CDR3, as DNA: TGTGCCAGCAGCGTAGTAGGGGGCGATGGAGATACGCAGTATTTT. Translation gives CASSVVGGDGDTQYF. This sequence joins TRBV9 and TRBJ2-3; 7 positions agree with TRBD1. This CDR3 contains 15 residues. Germline V gene lookup returns CDR1 SGDLS and CDR2 YYNGEE. V was clipped by 0 bases and J by 5 bases; unmatched bases: 6.

This chain links TRBV2 with TRBJ1-5, with D tentatively TRBD1 (6 bases). The CDR3 covers 14 residues. Trimming pared 5 bases from V and 4 bases from J, leaving 12 bases between. Germline V CDR1 and CDR2: SNHLY, FYNNEI. CDR3 in amino acids: CASSREQGNQPQHF. Here the CDR3 DNA reads TGTGCCAGCAGTAGAGAACAGGGAAATCAGCCCCAGCATTTT.

CDR3 amino acids: CSAPRGGAGQPQHF. CDR3 sequence (DNA): TGCAGTGCTCCCCGGGGCGGGGCAGGTCAGCCCCAGCATTTT. The chain employs TRBV20-1 and TRBJ1-5; possibly TRBD1 for D (5 bases). The germline V gene encodes CDR1 DFQATT and CDR2 SNEGSKA (reference sequence). The CDR3 covers 14 residues. V lost 5 bases, J lost 6 bases, and 17 bases lay in between.

The chain carries TRBV7-3 and TRBJ1-5; D may be TRBD1 (6 bases). CDR3 length: 16 amino acids. The V end lost 6 bases, the J end lost 5 bases, and 20 bases lay between the germline ends. The germline V gene encodes CDR1 SGHTA and CDR2 FQGTGA. The DNA for the CDR3 is TGTGCCAGCAGAATTCGACAGGCGAAACCCTATCAGCCCCAGCATTTT. Translation: CASRIRQAKPYQPQHF.

The chain couples TRBV7-2 to TRBJ2-2; D unclear. CDR3 length equals 13 residues. V was clipped by 2 bases and J by 4 bases, with 5 bases between them. Germline V gene data show CDR1 as SGHTA and CDR2 as FQGNSA. The CDR3 DNA follows: TGTGCCAGCAGCTTAATAACCACCGGGGAGCTGTTTTTT. Residues: CASSLITTGELFF.

The chain joins TRBV29-1 to TRBJ1-2, with D possibly TRBD1 on 5 matching bases. The CDR3 loop spans 13 amino acids. V gave up 6 bases and J gave up 4 bases, with 15 bases separating them. CDR1 is SQVTM and CDR2 is ANQGSEA in the germline V gene. CDR3 sequence reads: CSVATGALYGYTF. In DNA, the CDR3 is TGCAGCGTCGCCACCGGGGCTCTCTATGGCTACACCTTC.

This clonotype was counted only a few times. The chain uses TRBV20-1 and TRBJ1-1; a possible D gene is TRBD1 (6 bases). The germline CDR1 and CDR2 sequences are DFQATT and SNEGSKA (reference sequence). The CDR3 is 16 amino acids. Trimming cost V 6 bases and J 0 bases, with 20 bases left between them. The DNA for the CDR3 is TGCAGTGCCCCCCGAGGGGGGAGGTGGCTGAACACTGAAGCTTTCTTT. As protein: CSAPRGGRWLNTEAFF.

The chain uses TRBV6-2 or TRBV6-3 and TRBJ2-3; D unresolved. Trimming removed 5 bases at V and 6 bases at J, with 6 bases between. Germline CDR1 MNHEY, CDR2 SVGEGT. This CDR3 is built from 11 residues. The CDR3, as DNA: TGTGCCAGCAGTCGACGGGATACGCAGTATTTT. This sequence encodes CASSRRDTQYF.

J is TRBJ2-3 and V is TRBV24-1; 7 bases line up with TRBD2. J lost 5 bases, V lost 0 bases, and 7 bases had no gene match. Germline V lookup: CDR1 KGHDR, CDR2 SFDVKD. The length of the CDR3 is 16 residues. The CDR3 DNA follows: TGTGCCACCAGTGATTTGGGGGACTACAATCTAGATACGCAGTATTTT. Protein: CATSDLGDYNLDTQYF.

This clonotype came up once. At one end, the junction sequence differs from germline, possibly due to a read error. The rearrangement links TRBV18 to TRBJ2-3, with 13 bases identical to TRBD2. Germline V gene sequence: CDR1 KGHSH, CDR2 LQKENI. The CDR3 is 16 amino acids. The CDR3 is CASSPRLAGGTGTQYF. CDR3 nucleotide sequence: TGTGCCAGCTCACCCCGACTAGCGGGGGGCACAGGTACGCAGTATTTT.